This T cell receptor beta chain was captured by sequencing in a study of blood T cell repertoires in COVID-19. Germline CDR1 reads SGDLS; CDR2 reads YYNGEE. The V segment lost 4 bases and the J segment 4 bases; nucleotides outside the gene matches: 6. The CDR3 is 14 residues long. The repertoire was sequenced with immunoSEQ multiplex PCR; TCRdb's copy has only in-frame clones and lacks some. The repertoire holds a few hundred thousand clones, with approximately 90% as singletons. This clone appeared once. The rearrangement uses TRBV9 and TRBJ1-1, with 8 bases matching TRBD1. The sequenced sample consisted of PBMCs or T cells enriched from blood (not recorded which). This TCR was recovered from a woman aged 45-60 years who had recovered from COVID-19. The CDR3 DNA sequence: TGTGCCAGCAGCCAAGCAGGGGGCGGCACTGAAGCTTTCTTT. Protein sequence: CASSQAGGGTEAFF.